This TCR beta chain was retrieved from a study of T cells in Graves' hyperthyroidism and ophthalmopathy. The investigators amplified TCR beta CDR3 regions from RNA transcripts. TCR CDR3 regions were first amplified by RT-PCR with HTBI primers. TCRdb re-analysed the multiplex PCR reads in MiXCR, keeping a single row per CDR3 protein. The sample yields hundreds of thousands of distinct CDR3 sequences, around 45% seen once. An absence of ophthalmopathy progression within 18 months meant stable Graves' hyperthyroidism. Hyperthyroidism had been newly diagnosed in patients aged 18 to 65, and its duration was under 2 months. Every diagnosis used clinical symptoms, serum thyroxine and TRAb, thyroid ultrasound and orbital computed tomography. The CDR3 is 15 amino acids. Germline assignment: CDR1 MGHDK and CDR2 SYGVNS. The V end was cut by 2 bases, the J end by 0 bases, with 10 bases between.

The gene calls are TRBV25-1 and TRBJ1-2; D is undetermined. Material for sequencing was peripheral blood or thyroid tissue (not recorded which). This TCR came from a young woman with Graves' hyperthyroidism. The CDR3 protein is CASSERASPNYGYTF. The DNA of the CDR3 is TGTGCCAGCAGTGAACGAGCAAGCCCTAACTATGGCTACACCTTC.